Shown below are 3 T cell receptor beta chains from a single sample sequenced in a study of control samples from healthy donors and cancer patients. Sequencing used immunoSEQ multiplex PCR; TCRdb keeps in-frame clones, though not all of them. The sample lists 120,000 or so clones, 80% to 90% occurring once. Sequenced sample: blood. The receptors derive from a man in his fifties or sixties in good health.

This chain connects TRBV6-5 to TRBJ2-4; D ambiguous. V lost 6 bases and J lost 8, with 11 bases in between. The germline gives CDR1 MNHEY, CDR2 SVGAGI. The CDR3 is made up of 12 amino acids. CDR3 sequence reads: CASRESSHIQYF. The DNA for the CDR3 is TGTGCCAGCAGGGAGAGTTCCCACATTCAGTACTTC.

This clone was seen a single time. The gene calls are TRBV6-6 and TRBJ2-7; 8 positions match TRBD1. The ends lost 6 bases at V and 8 bases at J; junction bases unmatched: 9. The CDR3 runs to 13 residues. Germline V gene sequence: CDR1 MNHNY, CDR2 SVGAGI (reference sequence). The CDR3 nucleotides are TGTGCCAGCAGACCTCGGACAGGGATAAAGCAGTACTTC. This gives the protein CASRPRTGIKQYF.

This chain uses TRBV27 with TRBJ2-4; 10 bases agree with TRBD1. Germline CDR1 reads MNHEY; CDR2 reads SMNVEV (reference sequence). This CDR3 comprises 15 residues. V lost 5 bases and J lost 9; bases outside the gene matches: 10. The CDR3 DNA is TGTGCCAGCAGTCCCACCGGGACAGGGGATATCATTCAGTACTTC. This codes for CASSPTGTGDIIQYF.